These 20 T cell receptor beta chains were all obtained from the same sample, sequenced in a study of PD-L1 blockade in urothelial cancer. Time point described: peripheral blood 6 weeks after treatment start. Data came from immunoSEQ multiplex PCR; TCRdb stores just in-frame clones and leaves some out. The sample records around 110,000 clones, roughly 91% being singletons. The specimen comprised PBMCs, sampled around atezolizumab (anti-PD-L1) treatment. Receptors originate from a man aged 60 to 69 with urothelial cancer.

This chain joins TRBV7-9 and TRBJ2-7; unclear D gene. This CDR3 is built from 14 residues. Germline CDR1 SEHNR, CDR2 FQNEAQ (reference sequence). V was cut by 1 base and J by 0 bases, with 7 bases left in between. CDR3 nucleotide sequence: TGTGCCAGCAGCTTAGGAGGCAACTCCTACGAGCAGTACTTC. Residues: CASSLGGNSYEQYF.

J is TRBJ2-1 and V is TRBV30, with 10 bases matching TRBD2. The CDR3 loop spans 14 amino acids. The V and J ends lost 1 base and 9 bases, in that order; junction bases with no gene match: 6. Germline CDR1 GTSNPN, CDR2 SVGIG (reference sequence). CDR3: CAWSALAGVGEQFF. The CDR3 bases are TGTGCCTGGAGTGCCCTAGCGGGAGTCGGTGAGCAGTTCTTC.

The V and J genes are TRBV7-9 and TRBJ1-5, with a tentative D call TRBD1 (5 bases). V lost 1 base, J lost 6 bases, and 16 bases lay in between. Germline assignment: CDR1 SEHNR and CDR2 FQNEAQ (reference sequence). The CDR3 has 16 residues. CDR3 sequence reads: CASSLVIAGQGQPQHF. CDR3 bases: TGTGCCAGCAGCTTAGTGATCGCAGGGCAAGGTCAGCCCCAGCATTTT.

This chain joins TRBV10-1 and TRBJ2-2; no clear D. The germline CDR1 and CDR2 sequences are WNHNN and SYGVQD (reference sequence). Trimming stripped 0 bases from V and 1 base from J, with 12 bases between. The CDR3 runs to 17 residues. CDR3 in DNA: TGCGCCAGCAGTGAGTCCGTCCCCCAGGTGAACACCGGGGAGCTGTTTTTT. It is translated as CASSESVPQVNTGELFF.

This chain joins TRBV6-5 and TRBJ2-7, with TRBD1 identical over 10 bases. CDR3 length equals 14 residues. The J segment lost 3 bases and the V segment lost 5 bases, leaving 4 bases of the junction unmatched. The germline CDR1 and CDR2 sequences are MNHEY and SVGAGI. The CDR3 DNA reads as TGTGCCAGCAGTACCGGGACAGGGGACTACGAGCAGTACTTC. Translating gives CASSTGTGDYEQYF.

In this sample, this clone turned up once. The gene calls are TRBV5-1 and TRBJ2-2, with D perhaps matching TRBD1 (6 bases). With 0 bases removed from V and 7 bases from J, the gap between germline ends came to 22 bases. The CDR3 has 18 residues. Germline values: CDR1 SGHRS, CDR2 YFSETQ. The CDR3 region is CASSLEGSGRGVGGELFF. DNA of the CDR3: TGCGCCAGCAGCTTGGAGGGGAGCGGCAGGGGCGTAGGCGGGGAGCTGTTTTTT. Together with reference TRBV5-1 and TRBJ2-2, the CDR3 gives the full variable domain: KAGVTQTPRYLIKTRGQQVTLSCSPISGHRSVSWYQQTPGQGLQFLFEYFSETQRNKGNFPGRFSGRQFSNSRSEMNVSTLELGDSALYLCASSLEGSGRGVGGELFFGEGSRLTVL.

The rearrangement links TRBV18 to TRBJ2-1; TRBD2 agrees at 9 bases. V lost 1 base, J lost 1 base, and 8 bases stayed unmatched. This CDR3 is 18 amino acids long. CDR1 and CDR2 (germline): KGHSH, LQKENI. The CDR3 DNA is TGTGCCAGCTCACCACGGGGAATAGCGGGAGAATCCTACAATGAGCAGTTCTTC. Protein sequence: CASSPRGIAGESYNEQFF.

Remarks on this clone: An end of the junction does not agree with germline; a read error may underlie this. This CDR3 reads CAISLGLAGGELFF. The CDR3 DNA follows: TGTGCCATCAGTCTGGGACTAGCGGGCGGGGAGCTGTTTTTT. This chain connects TRBV6-1 to TRBJ2-2; the match to TRBD2 covers 12 bases. The germline CDR1 and CDR2 sequences are MNHNS and SASEGT. The length of the CDR3 is 14 residues.

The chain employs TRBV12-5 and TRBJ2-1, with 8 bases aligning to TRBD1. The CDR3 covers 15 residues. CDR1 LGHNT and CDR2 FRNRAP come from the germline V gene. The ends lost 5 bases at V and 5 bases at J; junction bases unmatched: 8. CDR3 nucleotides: TGTGCTAGTGGTGAACAGGGGGTTAACGACAATGAGCAGTTCTTC. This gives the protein CASGEQGVNDNEQFF. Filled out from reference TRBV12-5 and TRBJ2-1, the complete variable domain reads DARVTQTPRHKVTEMGQEVTMRCQPILGHNTVFWYRQTMMQGLELLAYFRNRAPLDDSGMPKDRFSAEMPDATLATLKIQPSEPRDSAVYFCASGEQGVNDNEQFFGPGTRLTVL.

CDR3 coding DNA: TGTGCCAGCATTCCACAGGGAGGCAATCAGCCCCAGCATTTT. The encoded protein is CASIPQGGNQPQHF. The chain has TRBV28 and TRBJ1-5, with D perhaps TRBD1 (6 bases). V was clipped by 7 bases and J by 2 bases, with 12 bases between them. CDR1 and CDR2 (germline): MDHEN, SYDVKM. This CDR3 comprises 14 residues.

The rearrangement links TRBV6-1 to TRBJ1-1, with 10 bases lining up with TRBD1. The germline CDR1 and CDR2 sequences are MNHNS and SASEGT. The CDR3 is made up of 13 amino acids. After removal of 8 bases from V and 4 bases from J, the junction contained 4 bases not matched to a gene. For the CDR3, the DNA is TGTGCCAGCGAGGGACAGGGGATCACTGAAGCTTTCTTT. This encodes CASEGQGITEAFF.

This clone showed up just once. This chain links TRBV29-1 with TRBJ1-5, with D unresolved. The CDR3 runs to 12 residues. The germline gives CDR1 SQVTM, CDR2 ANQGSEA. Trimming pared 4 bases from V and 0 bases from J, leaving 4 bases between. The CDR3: CSVGGSNQPQHF. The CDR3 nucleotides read TGCAGCGTTGGAGGTAGCAATCAGCCCCAGCATTTT.

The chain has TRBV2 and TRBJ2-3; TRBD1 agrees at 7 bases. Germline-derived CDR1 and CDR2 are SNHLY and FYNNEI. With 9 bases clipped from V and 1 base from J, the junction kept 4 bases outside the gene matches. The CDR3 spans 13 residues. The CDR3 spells CASKGTGTDTQYF. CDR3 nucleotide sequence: TGTGCCAGTAAAGGGACAGGCACAGATACGCAGTATTTT.

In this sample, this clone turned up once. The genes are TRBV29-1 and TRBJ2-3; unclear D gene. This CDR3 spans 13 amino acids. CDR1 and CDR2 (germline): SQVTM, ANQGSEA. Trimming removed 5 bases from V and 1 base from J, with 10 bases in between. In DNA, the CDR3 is TGCAGCGTTCTCTGGAGAGGCACAGATACGCAGTATTTT. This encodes CSVLWRGTDTQYF.

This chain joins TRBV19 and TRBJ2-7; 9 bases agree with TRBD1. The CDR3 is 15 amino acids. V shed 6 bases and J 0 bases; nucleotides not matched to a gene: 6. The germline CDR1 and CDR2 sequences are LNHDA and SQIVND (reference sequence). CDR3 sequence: CASSPGTGSSYEQYF. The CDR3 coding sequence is TGTGCCAGTAGCCCCGGGACAGGGAGCTCCTACGAGCAGTACTTC.

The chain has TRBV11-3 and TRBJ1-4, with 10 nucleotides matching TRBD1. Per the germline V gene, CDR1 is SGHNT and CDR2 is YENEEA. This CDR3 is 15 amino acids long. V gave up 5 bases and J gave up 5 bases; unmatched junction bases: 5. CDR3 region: CASSVGTGENEKLFF. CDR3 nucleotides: TGTGCCAGCAGCGTTGGGACAGGGGAGAATGAAAAACTGTTTTTT.

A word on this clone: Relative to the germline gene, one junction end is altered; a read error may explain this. The DNA of the CDR3 is TGTGCCAGCACTTTAGGCAGGGGCGACTATGGCTACACCTTC. This encodes CASTLGRGDYGYTF. The V gene is TRBV28, the J gene TRBJ1-2; weak D call: TRBD1 (6 bases). This CDR3 has 14 amino acids. Germline lookup yields CDR1 MDHEN and CDR2 SYDVKM.

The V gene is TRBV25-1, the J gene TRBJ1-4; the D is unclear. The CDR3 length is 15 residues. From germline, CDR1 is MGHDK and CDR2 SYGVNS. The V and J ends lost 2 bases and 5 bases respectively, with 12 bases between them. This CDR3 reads CASSEGEQLNEKLFF. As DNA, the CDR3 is TGTGCCAGCAGTGAAGGTGAACAGCTGAATGAAAAACTGTTTTTT.

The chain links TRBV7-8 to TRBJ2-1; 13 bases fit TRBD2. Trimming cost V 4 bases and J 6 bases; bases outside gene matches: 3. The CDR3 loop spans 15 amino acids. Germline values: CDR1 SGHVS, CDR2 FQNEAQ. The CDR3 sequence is CASSSWTSGSNEQFF. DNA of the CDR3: TGTGCCAGCAGCTCCTGGACTAGCGGGAGCAATGAGCAGTTCTTC.

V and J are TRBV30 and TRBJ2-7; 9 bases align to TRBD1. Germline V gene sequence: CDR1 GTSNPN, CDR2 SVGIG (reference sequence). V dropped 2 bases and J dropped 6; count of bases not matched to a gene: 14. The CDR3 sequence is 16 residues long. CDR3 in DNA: TGTGCCTGGAGTTCGCGCCCGGGACAGGGTCCCCTCGAGCAGTACTTC. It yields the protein CAWSSRPGQGPLEQYF.